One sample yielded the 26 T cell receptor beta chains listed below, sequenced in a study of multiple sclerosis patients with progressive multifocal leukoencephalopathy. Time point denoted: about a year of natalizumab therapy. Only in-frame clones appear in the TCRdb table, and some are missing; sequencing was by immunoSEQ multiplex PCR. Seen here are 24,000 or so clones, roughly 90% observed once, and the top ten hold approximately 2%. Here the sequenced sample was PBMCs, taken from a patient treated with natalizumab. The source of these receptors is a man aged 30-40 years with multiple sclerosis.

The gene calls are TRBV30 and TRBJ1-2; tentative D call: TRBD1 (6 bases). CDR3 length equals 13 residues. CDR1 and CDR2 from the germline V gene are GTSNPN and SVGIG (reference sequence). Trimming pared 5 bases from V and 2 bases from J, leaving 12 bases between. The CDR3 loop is CAWLGQRNYGYTF. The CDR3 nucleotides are TGTGCCTGGCTAGGACAGAGGAACTATGGCTACACCTTC.

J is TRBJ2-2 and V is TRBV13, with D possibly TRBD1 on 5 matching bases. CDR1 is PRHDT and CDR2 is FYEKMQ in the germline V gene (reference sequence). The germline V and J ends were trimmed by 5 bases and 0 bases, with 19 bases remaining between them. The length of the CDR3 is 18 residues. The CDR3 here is CASSPKYGQVANTGELFF. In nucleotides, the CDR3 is TGTGCCAGCAGCCCCAAATACGGACAAGTCGCGAACACCGGGGAGCTGTTTTTT.

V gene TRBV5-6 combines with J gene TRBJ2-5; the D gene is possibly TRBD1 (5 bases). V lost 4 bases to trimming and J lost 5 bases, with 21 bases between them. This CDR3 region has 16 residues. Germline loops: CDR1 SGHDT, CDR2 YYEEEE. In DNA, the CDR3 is TGTGCCAGCAGCACCGCCGGACAAGTAAGGGGTGAGACCCAGTACTTC. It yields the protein CASSTAGQVRGETQYF.

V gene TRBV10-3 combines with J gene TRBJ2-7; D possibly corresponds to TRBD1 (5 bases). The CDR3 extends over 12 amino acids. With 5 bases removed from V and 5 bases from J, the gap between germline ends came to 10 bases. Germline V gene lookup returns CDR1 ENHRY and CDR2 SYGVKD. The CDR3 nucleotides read TGTGCCATCAGTCCCAAAGGGGACGAGCAGTACTTC. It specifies CAISPKGDEQYF.

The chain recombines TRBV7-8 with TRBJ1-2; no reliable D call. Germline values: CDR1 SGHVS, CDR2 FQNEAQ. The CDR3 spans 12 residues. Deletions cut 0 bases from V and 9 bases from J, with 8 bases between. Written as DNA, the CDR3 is TGTGCCAGCAGCTTAGCGGAATCGTGCTACACCTTC. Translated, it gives CASSLAESCYTF.

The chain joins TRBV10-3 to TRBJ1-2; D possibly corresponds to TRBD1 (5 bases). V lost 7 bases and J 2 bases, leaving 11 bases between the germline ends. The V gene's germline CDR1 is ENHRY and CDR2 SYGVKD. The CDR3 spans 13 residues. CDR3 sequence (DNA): TGTGCCATCACTGCCCGGGACAACTATGGCTACACCTTC. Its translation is CAITARDNYGYTF.

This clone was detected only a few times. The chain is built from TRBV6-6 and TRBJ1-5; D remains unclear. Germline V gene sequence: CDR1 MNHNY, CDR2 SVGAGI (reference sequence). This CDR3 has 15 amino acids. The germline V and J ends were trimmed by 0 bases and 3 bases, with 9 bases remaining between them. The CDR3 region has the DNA TGTGCCAGCAGTTACTCGATGGCGGCCAATCAGCCCCAGCATTTT. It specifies CASSYSMAANQPQHF.

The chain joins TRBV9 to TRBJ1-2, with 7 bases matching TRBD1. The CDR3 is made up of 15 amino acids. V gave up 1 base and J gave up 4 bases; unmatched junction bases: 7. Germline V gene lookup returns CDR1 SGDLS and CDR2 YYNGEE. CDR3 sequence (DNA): TGTGCCAGCAGCGTATCCCGGGACAGCTCCTATGGCTACACCTTC. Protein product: CASSVSRDSSYGYTF.

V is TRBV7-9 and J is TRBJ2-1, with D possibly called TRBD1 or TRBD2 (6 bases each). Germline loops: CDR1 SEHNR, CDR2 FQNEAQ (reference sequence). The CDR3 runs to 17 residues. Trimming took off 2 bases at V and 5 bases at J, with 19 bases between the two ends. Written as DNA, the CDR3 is TGTGCCAGCAGCTTAATAGTAGGGGGGTTCGTGGACAATGAGCAGTTCTTC. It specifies CASSLIVGGFVDNEQFF.

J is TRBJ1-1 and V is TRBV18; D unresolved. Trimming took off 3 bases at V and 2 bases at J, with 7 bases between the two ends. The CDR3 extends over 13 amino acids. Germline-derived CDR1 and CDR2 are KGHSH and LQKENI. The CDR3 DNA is TGTGCCAGCTCACCGGGTCGTAACACTGAAGCTTTCTTT. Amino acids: CASSPGRNTEAFF.

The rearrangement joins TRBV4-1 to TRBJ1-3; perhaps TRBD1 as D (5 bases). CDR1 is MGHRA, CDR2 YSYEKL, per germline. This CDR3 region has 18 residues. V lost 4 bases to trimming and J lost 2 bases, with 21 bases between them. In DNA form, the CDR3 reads TGCGCCAGCAGCCCCCGTCCGGGACCGGAGACCACTGGAAACACCATATATTTT. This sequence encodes CASSPRPGPETTGNTIYF.

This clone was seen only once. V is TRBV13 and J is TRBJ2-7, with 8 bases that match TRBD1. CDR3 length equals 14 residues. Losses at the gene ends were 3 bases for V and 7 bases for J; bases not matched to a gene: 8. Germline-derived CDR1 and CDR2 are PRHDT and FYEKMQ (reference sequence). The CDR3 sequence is CASSFRTGRGEQYF. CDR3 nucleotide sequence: TGTGCCAGCAGCTTTCGGACAGGGCGAGGAGAGCAGTACTTC.

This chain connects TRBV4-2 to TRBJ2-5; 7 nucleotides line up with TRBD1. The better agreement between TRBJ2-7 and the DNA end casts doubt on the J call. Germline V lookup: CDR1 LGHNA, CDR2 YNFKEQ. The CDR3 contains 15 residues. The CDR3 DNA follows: TGTGCCAGCAGCCAGCAGGAGGACAGGACCTACGAGCAGTACTTC. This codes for CASSQQEDRTYEQYF.

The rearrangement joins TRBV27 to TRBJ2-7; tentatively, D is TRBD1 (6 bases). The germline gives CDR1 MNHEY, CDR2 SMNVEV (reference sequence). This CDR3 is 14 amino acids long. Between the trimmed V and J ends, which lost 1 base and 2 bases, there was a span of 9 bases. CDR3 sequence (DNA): TGTGCCAGCAGTTTATTAGGACAGACCTACGAGCAGTACTTC. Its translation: CASSLLGQTYEQYF.

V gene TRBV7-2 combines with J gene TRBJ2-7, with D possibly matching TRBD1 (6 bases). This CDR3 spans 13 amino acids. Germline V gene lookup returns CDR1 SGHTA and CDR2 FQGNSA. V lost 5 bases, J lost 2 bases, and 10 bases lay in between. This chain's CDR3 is CASSLGHTYEQYF. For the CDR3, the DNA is TGTGCCAGCAGCCTGGGACACACCTACGAGCAGTACTTC.

The DNA of the CDR3 is TGTGCCAGCAGCCTAGGACAAGGGACCTCCTACGAGCAGTACGTC. Encoded protein: CASSLGQGTSYEQYV. The J gene is TRBJ2-7, the V gene TRBV7-9; perhaps D is TRBD1 or TRBD2 (5 bases each). Trimming took off 5 bases at V and 0 bases at J, with 14 bases between the two ends. Germline loops: CDR1 SEHNR, CDR2 FQNEAQ (reference sequence). The CDR3 is made up of 15 amino acids.

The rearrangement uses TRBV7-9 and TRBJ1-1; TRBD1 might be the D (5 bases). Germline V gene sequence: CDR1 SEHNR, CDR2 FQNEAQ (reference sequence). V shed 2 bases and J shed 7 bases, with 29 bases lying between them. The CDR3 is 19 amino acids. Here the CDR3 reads CASSLSWAAGNPREGEAFF. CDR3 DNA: TGTGCCAGCAGCTTATCATGGGCGGCAGGGAATCCAAGAGAGGGTGAAGCTTTCTTT.

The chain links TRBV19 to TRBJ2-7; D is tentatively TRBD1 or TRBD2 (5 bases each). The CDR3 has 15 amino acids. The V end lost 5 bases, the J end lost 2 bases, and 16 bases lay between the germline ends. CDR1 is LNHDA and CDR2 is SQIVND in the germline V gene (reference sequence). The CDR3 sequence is CASSPGGGGAYEQYV. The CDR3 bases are TGTGCCAGTAGTCCCGGTGGGGGTGGCGCCTACGAGCAGTACGTC.

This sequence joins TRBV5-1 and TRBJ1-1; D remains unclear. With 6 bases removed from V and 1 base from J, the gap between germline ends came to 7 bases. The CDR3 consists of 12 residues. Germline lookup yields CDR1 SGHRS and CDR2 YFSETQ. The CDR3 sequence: CASTDRNTEAFF. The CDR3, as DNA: TGCGCCAGCACGGACCGGAACACTGAAGCTTTCTTT.

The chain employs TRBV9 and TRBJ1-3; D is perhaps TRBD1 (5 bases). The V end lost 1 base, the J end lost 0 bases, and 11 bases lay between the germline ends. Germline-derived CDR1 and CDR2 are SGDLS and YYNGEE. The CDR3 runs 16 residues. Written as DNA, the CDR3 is TGTGCCAGCAGCGTATCCAGGGCTAACTCTGGAAACACCATATATTTT. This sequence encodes CASSVSRANSGNTIYF.

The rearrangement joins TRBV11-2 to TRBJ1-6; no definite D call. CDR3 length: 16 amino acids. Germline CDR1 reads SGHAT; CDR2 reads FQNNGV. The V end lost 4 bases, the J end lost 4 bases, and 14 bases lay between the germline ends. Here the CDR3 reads CASSSQATGYNSPLHF. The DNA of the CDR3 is TGTGCCAGCAGCTCGCAGGCTACTGGGTATAATTCACCCCTCCACTTT.

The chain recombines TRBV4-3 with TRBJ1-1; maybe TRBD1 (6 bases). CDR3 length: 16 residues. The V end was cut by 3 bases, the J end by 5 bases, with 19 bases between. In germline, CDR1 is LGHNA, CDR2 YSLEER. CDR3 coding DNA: TGCGCCAGCAGCCACCTCCGAGGGCAAAGGGGGACTGAAGCTTTCTTT. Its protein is CASSHLRGQRGTEAFF.

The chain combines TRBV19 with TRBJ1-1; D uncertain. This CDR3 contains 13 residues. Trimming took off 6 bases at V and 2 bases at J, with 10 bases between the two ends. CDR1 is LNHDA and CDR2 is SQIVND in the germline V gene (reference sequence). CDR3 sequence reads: CASSPRGNTEAFF. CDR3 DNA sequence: TGTGCCAGTAGCCCTCGAGGAAACACTGAAGCTTTCTTT. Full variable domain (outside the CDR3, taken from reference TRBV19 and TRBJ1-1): DGGITQSPKYLFRKEGQNVTLSCEQNLNHDAMYWYRQDPGQGLRLIYYSQIVNDFQKGDIAEGYSVSREKKESFPLTVTSAQKNPTAFYLCASSPRGNTEAFFGQGTRLTVV.

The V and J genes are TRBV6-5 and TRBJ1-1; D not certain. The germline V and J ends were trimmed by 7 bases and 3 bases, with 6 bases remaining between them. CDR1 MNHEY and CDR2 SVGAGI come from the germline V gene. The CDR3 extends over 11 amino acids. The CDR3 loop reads CASTKYTEAFF. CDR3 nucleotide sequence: TGTGCCAGCACCAAGTACACTGAAGCTTTCTTT.

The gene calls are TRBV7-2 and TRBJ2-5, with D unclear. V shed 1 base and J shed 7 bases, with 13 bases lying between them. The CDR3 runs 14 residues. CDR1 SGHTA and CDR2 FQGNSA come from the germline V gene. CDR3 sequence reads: CASSLEGPLGTQYF. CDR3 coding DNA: TGTGCCAGCAGCTTAGAAGGGCCCCTCGGGACCCAGTACTTC.

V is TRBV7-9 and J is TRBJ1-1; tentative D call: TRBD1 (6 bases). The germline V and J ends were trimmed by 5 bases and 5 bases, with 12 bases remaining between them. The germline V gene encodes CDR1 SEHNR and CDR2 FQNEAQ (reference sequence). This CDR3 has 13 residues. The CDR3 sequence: CASSGPTGTEAFF. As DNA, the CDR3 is TGTGCCAGCAGCGGACCAACAGGGACTGAAGCTTTCTTT.